This is a list of T cell receptor beta chains from one sample in a study of T cells after yellow fever vaccination. In TCRdb, the 5' RACE reads were re-called with MiXCR into one record per CDR3 protein. The sample carries just over 250,000 distinct CDR3 sequences, roughly 5.2% recorded once. The starting material was CD4+ T cells sorted from PBMCs, obtained on the day of the yellow fever booster vaccination. These receptors came from a man aged 18 to 30 who received the YFV17D yellow fever vaccine. Both conserved end residues are part of each CDR3. The D gene is left open where the match is weak. Rows may omit the clone size; those that give it use once, few, many or a size class.

TRBV28	TRBD1	TRBJ1-6	few	TGTGCCAGCAGCATCGGGACAGCAACCTCCTATAATTCACCCCTCCACTTT	CASSIGTATSYNSPLHF
TRBV20-1	TRBD1	TRBJ1-2	-	TGCAGCGCTAGAGGGACAGGGGGCGTATACTATGGCTACACCTTC	CSARGTGGVYYGYTF
TRBV7-2	TRBD2	TRBJ2-2	many	TGTGCCAGCAGCGCCCCCCGGGGGGGGTCCGGGGAGCTGTTTTTT	CASSAPRGGSGELFF
TRBV10-3	-	TRBJ1-2	-	TGTGCCATCAGTGACAGGGACACCAACTATGGCTACACCTTC	CAISDRDTNYGYTF
TRBV12-3/TRBV12-4	-	TRBJ1-6	-	TGTGCCAGCAGTTTAAATAAAGGGGTCGGAGTGGATTCACCCCTCCACTTT	CASSLNKGVGVDSPLHF
TRBV20-1	-	TRBJ1-1	-	TGCAGTGCTAGAGATTCGCGTGGCGCTGAAGCTTTCTTT	CSARDSRGAEAFF
TRBV19	-	TRBJ1-5	few	TGTGCCAGTAATGTGCAGGTTAGTCAGCCCCAGCATTTT	CASNVQVSQPQHF
TRBV7-8	-	TRBJ1-4	-	TGTGCCAGCATCCCCGGGAGGTGGTTAAATACTAATGAAAAACTGTTTTTT	CASIPGRWLNTNEKLFF
TRBV4-2	-	TRBJ1-6	-	TGTGCCAGCAGCCAAGTAACACAGTATAATTCACCCCTCCACTTT	CASSQVTQYNSPLHF
TRBV7-2	TRBD1	TRBJ1-1	many	TGTGCCAGCAGCGTCCAGGGGGGGATGAACACTGAAGCTTTCTTT	CASSVQGGMNTEAFF
TRBV6-5	-	TRBJ1-4	-	TGTGCCAGCAGTTACCGGTCAGGCACTAATGAAAAACTGTTTTTT	CASSYRSGTNEKLFF
TRBV7-2	-	TRBJ2-5	-	TGTGCCAGCAGCCAACAAACAGGGACCGAGACCCAGTACTTC	CASSQQTGTETQYF
TRBV27	TRBD1	TRBJ1-1	few	TGTGCCAGCAGCCGTGGACAGGGTTGGATTTACACTGAAGCTTTCTTT	CASSRGQGWIYTEAFF
TRBV18	-	TRBJ1-5	few	TGTGCCAGCTCACTGTCGAGCCCGAGCAATCAGCCCCAGCATTTT	CASSLSSPSNQPQHF
TRBV7-2	TRBD2	TRBJ2-5	few	TGTGCCAGCAGCTTGGTGACTAGCGGGGGGAACAAGCAGGAGACCCAGTACTTC	CASSLVTSGGNKQETQYF